The rows below give T cell receptor beta chains drawn from one sample of a study of circulating and synovial CD4+ cells in juvenile arthritis. Generated by immunoSEQ multiplex PCR, the TCRdb table keeps only in-frame clones and is missing some. Altogether about 33,000 clones are present, roughly 96% being singletons, with the ten largest covering 0.15% to 0.2%. Sequenced sample: CD4+ T cells from blood. Receptor source: a human donor with juvenile idiopathic arthritis. The CDR3 runs from the conserved cysteine through the conserved F or W. Each record gives: clone size, V gene, J gene, D gene, CDR3 protein, CDR3 DNA. A D gene is named only where the DNA matches it firmly. Size tells how often a clone was seen (once, few, many) or the class of an expanded clone, and some rows leave it out.

>NA|TRBV6-4|TRBJ1-3|NA
CASSDEGRASSGNTIYF
TGTGCCAGCAGTGACGAAGGGAGGGCCAGCTCTGGAAACACCATATATTTT
>NA|TRBV5-1|TRBJ2-3|NA
CASSFGAGTTSSTDTQYF
TGCGCCAGCAGCTTTGGGGCCGGGACAACATCTAGCACAGATACGCAGTATTTT
>NA|TRBV2|TRBJ1-1|TRBD1
CASTTGAGTFF
TGTGCCAGCACTACAGGGGCTGGAACTTTCTTT
>NA|TRBV18|TRBJ2-7|TRBD1
CASSPSEGAVYEQYF
TGTGCCAGCTCACCATCCGAGGGGGCTGTTTACGAGCAGTACTTC
>once|TRBV5-1|TRBJ1-1|NA
CASSWAQGNTEAFF
TGCGCCAGCAGCTGGGCCCAGGGCAACACTGAAGCTTTCTTT
>NA|TRBV6-5|TRBJ2-7|NA
CASINLRRPPYEQYF
TGTGCCAGCATAAACTTGCGGCGCCCCCCCTACGAGCAGTACTTC
>NA|TRBV7-2|TRBJ1-6|NA
CASSLELNSPLHF
TGTGCCAGCAGCTTAGAACTAAATTCCCCCCTCCACTTT
>NA|TRBV28|TRBJ1-4|NA
CASSLREKLFF
TGTGCCAGCAGTCTCCGTGAAAAACTGTTTTTT
>NA|TRBV7-2|TRBJ1-1|NA
CASSLVGTEGNTEAFF
TGTGCCAGCAGCTTAGTGGGGACGGAGGGGAACACTGAAGCTTTCTTT
>NA|TRBV4-2|TRBJ1-1|NA
CASSQGRGTEAFF
TGTGCCAGCAGCCAAGGGCGGGGGACTGAAGCTTTCTTT
>NA|TRBV7-2|TRBJ2-7|NA
CASSRWQGSEQYF
TGTGCCAGCAGTCGCTGGCAGGGTTCCGAGCAGTACTTC
>once|TRBV27|TRBJ2-7|TRBD1
CASRRRGQGPSEQYF
TGTGCCAGCAGGCGTCGGGGACAGGGACCTTCCGAGCAGTACTTC
>NA|TRBV11-2|TRBJ1-2|NA
CASSLTRTDGYTF
TGTGCCAGCAGCTTGACTCGGACTGATGGCTACACCTTC
>NA|TRBV6-1|TRBJ2-7|NA
CASSDWRRPYEQYF
TGTGCCAGCAGTGATTGGAGGCGTCCCTACGAGCAGTACTTC
>NA|TRBV29-1|TRBJ1-1|TRBD1
CSGSPGTGEGWGEAFF
TGCAGTGGCAGTCCCGGGACAGGGGAAGGCTGGGGCGAAGCTTTCTTT
>NA|TRBV7-2|TRBJ2-1|TRBD2
CASSLRDYYNEQFF
TGTGCCAGCAGCCTCCGGGACTACTACAATGAGCAGTTCTTC
>NA|TRBV4-3|TRBJ2-1|TRBD1
CASSQDRTGDEQFF
TGCGCCAGCAGCCAAGATCGGACAGGGGATGAGCAGTTCTTC
>NA|TRBV27|TRBJ2-7|TRBD1
CASSLLTGGGTYEQYF
TGTGCCAGCAGTTTACTGACAGGGGGAGGTACCTACGAGCAGTACTTC
>once|TRBV5-4|TRBJ2-3|TRBD2
CASSLGGLAGGTDTQYF
TGTGCCAGCAGCTTGGGGGGACTAGCGGGAGGCACAGATACGCAGTATTTT
>NA|TRBV9|TRBJ2-1|TRBD2
CASTGGGYNEQFF
TGTGCCAGCACCGGGGGGGGGTACAATGAGCAGTTCTTC
>NA|TRBV19|TRBJ2-7|TRBD1
CATSGQSYEQYF
TGTGCCACATCGGGACAGTCCTACGAGCAGTACTTC
>NA|TRBV5-1|TRBJ2-7|NA
CASSLVQDYEQYF
TGCGCCAGCAGCTTGGTTCAGGATTACGAGCAGTACTTC
>NA|TRBV28|TRBJ2-3|TRBD1
CASSPPSDRGSDTQYF
TGTGCCAGCAGTCCACCCTCGGACAGGGGGTCAGATACGCAGTATTTT
>NA|TRBV7-9|TRBJ1-1|TRBD1
CASSPRGQANTEAFF
TGTGCCAGCAGCCCGAGGGGACAGGCGAACACTGAAGCTTTCTTT
>NA|TRBV7-2|TRBJ2-7|NA
CASSLRGSAYEQYF
TGTGCCAGCAGCTTAAGAGGGAGTGCCTACGAGCAGTACTTC
>NA|TRBV28|TRBJ1-5|NA
CASSFRETIGNQPQHF
TGTGCCAGCAGTTTCCGGGAGACAATAGGCAATCAGCCCCAGCATTTT
>NA|TRBV19|TRBJ1-1|NA
CASSIGATEAFF
TGTGCCAGTAGTATTGGGGCCACTGAAGCTTTCTTT
>NA|TRBV28|TRBJ1-4|TRBD1
CASSPTGGVGEKLFF
TGTGCCAGCAGTCCGACAGGGGGCGTCGGTGAAAAACTGTTTTTT
>NA|TRBV7-9|TRBJ2-1|TRBD1
CASSAGTGERIYNEQFF
TGTGCCAGCAGCGCCGGGACAGGGGAAAGAATCTACAATGAGCAGTTCTTC
>NA|TRBV6-6|TRBJ1-1|NA
CASNQKPRQVNTEAFF
TGTGCCAGCAACCAAAAACCCCGGCAGGTCAACACTGAAGCTTTCTTT
>NA|TRBV19|TRBJ2-5|TRBD1
CASCSRTGYLETQYF
TGTGCCAGTTGCAGCAGGACAGGGTATTTGGAGACCCAGTACTTC